A selection of T cell receptor beta chains follows, all from one sample in a study of a mutant IDH1 vaccine in newly diagnosed glioma. Only in-frame clones appear in the TCRdb table, and some are missing; sequencing was by immunoSEQ multiplex PCR. The sample gives fewer than 70,000 clones, 75% to 90% of which show up once; 3.5% to 4% is in the top ten. These receptors have no known antigen. The input for sequencing was PBMCs, taken from a glioma patient whose treatment included an IDH1 peptide vaccine. Receptors were obtained from a young man with glioma. Each CDR3 is given without its conserved first and last residue. Each record gives: J gene, V gene, clone size, CDR3 protein. Some rows mark clone size as missing; the rest say once, few, many or name a class of expanded clone.

>TRBJ2-7|TRBV6-5|-
ASSLSGGTSYEQY
>TRBJ1-4|TRBV6-1|-
ASLGRDVNEKLF
>TRBJ2-7|TRBV30|-
AWQKGEGGLASYEQY
>TRBJ1-1|TRBV5-1|few
ASSWGSSGDTEAF
>TRBJ2-7|TRBV7-9|-
ASSHSYEQY
>TRBJ2-7|TRBV5-8|few
ASKAAARLNEQY
>TRBJ2-4|TRBV6-4|-
ASSTSGGAAIQY
>TRBJ2-2|TRBV4-1|-
ASSQVAKNTGELF
>TRBJ1-5|TRBV2|once
ASSHPNAGTVGNQPQH
>TRBJ1-5|TRBV7-2|-
ASSREGGDQPQH
>TRBJ2-3|TRBV6-4|medium-sized
ASSAAGDTDTQY
>TRBJ2-3|TRBV7-9|-
ASSPGSGDTQY
>TRBJ1-1|TRBV7-9|few
ASSLPTGDTEAF
>TRBJ2-7|TRBV10-3|-
AISVGGISSYEQY
>TRBJ2-7|TRBV11-3|-
ASGEWRDSHEQY
>TRBJ1-1|TRBV7-2|-
ASSLGQGNTEAF
>TRBJ2-5|TRBV7-8|-
ASSLASGGGPY
>TRBJ1-1|TRBV13|-
ASSKRQGMNTEAF
>TRBJ1-1|TRBV5-4|-
ASSPTGQGESGNTEAF
>TRBJ2-3|TRBV6-1|-
ASSEAPTPGHSWGADTQY
>TRBJ2-6|TRBV5-1|-
ASSLVQVSGANVLT
>TRBJ1-3|TRBV27|-
ASSSGQGNTIY
>TRBJ2-7|TRBV7-7|-
ASSLGTGSSYEQY
>TRBJ2-5|TRBV19|once
ASSIGRVNQETQY
>TRBJ1-1|TRBV6-4|-
ASSDRGNTEAF
>TRBJ2-5|TRBV5-6|-
ASSLDPGNRVRETQY
>TRBJ1-1|TRBV4-1|-
ASSRQQANTEAF
>TRBJ2-1|TRBV5-6|-
ASSLQGNNEQF
>TRBJ1-3|TRBV27|-
ASSPAGLRSGNTIY
>TRBJ2-7|TRBV7-9|-
ASSLWPLFSGTGVGEQY
>TRBJ2-7|TRBV27|-
ASSPKTSGSYEQY